The rows below give T cell receptor beta chains drawn from one sample of a study of regulatory T cells in long-lasting Graves disease. TCRdb analysed the multiplex PCR reads with MiXCR anew, one entry per CDR3 protein. The sample has roughly 420,000 distinct CDR3 sequences, less than 15% seen once; the top ten hold roughly a sixth. These records were also assigned to another study, of T cells in Graves' hyperthyroidism and ophthalmopathy.

The source was peripheral blood mononuclear cells (PBMCs), collected at new diagnosis, from a patient treated with antithyroid drugs. These TCRs come from a woman aged 45-65 years with Graves disease. Each CDR3 is given with its conserved first and last residue. Rows give clone size only sometimes, using once, few, many, or a class for an expanded clone.

TRBJ2-1	TRBV3-1	many	CASSLGQGLGVEQFF
TRBJ2-7	TRBV12-3/TRBV12-4	many	CASSFIFYEQYF
TRBJ2-3	TRBV28	many	CASSSRRRATDTQYF
TRBJ2-3	TRBV10-1	-	CASSDSGGLAGGDTQYF
TRBJ2-2	TRBV12-3/TRBV12-4	many	CASSLRSGGLGAGELFF
TRBJ2-7	TRBV12-3/TRBV12-4	-	CASSYPLQGAFHEQYF
TRBJ2-2	TRBV11-2	many	CASSFLRGASWGELFF
TRBJ2-4	TRBV2	many	CASSVAGGDKNIQYF
TRBJ1-5	TRBV2	many	CASSPYPDGNNQPQHF
TRBJ1-4	TRBV19	-	CASSQETGEKLFF
TRBJ2-7	TRBV6-2/TRBV6-3	-	CASSYSRRASLYEQYF
TRBJ1-2	TRBV16	-	CASSHSSGAQGMRYGYTF
TRBJ2-1	TRBV6-1	many	CASSLGTGLGNEQFF
TRBJ1-5	TRBV3-1	many	CASSQEEGIQPQHF
TRBJ1-5	TRBV6-9	-	CASSYSHGSNQPQHF
TRBJ1-4	TRBV28	-	CASSLQGLNEKLFF
TRBJ1-4	TRBV5-1	-	CASSLTAATNEKLFF
TRBJ2-7	TRBV30	few	CAWSNTSGNFYEQYF
TRBJ2-7	TRBV7-9	many	CASSPIVAGWEEQYF
TRBJ2-7	TRBV9	many	CASSVDPAGYEQYF
TRBJ2-5	TRBV28	-	CASGLSETQYF
TRBJ2-3	TRBV29-1	many	CSVSEGTPGWTDTQYF
TRBJ1-3	TRBV3-1	many	CASSQDRGNTIYF
TRBJ2-1	TRBV20-1	-	CSARDLARSSYNEQFF
TRBJ2-7	TRBV2	medium-sized	CASSEDGGRYEQYF
TRBJ1-2	TRBV28	many	CASSSLGAPGALNYGYTF
TRBJ1-1	TRBV5-8	-	CASSLEGYSMNTEAFF
TRBJ1-5	TRBV6-5	few	CASSYGSGDQPQHF
TRBJ2-7	TRBV3-1	many	CASSQDPQGYAVAGVYEQYF
TRBJ1-3	TRBV7-8	few	CASSSTRRGRGSGNTIYF
TRBJ1-1	TRBV3-1	many	CASSQGPNTEAFF
TRBJ2-1	TRBV28	few	CASSPGVAGNEQFF
TRBJ1-5	TRBV20-1	many	CSARNDGDQPQHF
TRBJ1-2	TRBV5-1	-	CASSLDGSMEGPGGYTF
TRBJ1-4	TRBV12-3/TRBV12-4	many	CASRRRTGDEKLFF
TRBJ2-1	TRBV27	many	CASSFRGYNEQFF
TRBJ2-1	TRBV3-1	many	CASSQTFGATYNEQFF
TRBJ2-2	TRBV5-4	few	CASSLKDTGELFF
TRBJ2-2	TRBV6-1	many	CASSEGVLAGGRWELFF
TRBJ1-4	TRBV5-1	many	CASSLDRGPLTNEKLFF
TRBJ2-5	TRBV12-3/TRBV12-4	many	CASNRDIQETQYF
TRBJ2-3	TRBV29-1	-	CSALGLAGGADTQYF
TRBJ1-4	TRBV7-9	many	CASSLGSLAENEKLFF